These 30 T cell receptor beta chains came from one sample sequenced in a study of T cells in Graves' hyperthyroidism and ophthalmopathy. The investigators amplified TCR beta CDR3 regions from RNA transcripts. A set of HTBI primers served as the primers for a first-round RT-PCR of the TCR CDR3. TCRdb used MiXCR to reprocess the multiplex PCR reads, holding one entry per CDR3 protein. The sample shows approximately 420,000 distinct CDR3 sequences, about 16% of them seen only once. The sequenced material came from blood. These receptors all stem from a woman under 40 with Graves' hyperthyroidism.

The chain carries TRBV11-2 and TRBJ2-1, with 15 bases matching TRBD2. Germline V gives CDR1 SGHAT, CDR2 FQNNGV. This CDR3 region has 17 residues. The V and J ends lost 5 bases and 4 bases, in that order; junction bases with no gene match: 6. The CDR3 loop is CASSTGTSGGPYNEQFF. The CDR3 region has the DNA TGTGCCAGCAGCACCGGGACTAGCGGGGGGCCATACAATGAGCAGTTCTTC.

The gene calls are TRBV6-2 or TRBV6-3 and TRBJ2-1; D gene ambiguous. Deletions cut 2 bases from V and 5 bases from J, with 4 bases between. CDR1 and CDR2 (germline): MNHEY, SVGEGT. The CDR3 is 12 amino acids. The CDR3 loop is CASSYPDNEQFF. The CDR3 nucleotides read TGTGCCAGCAGTTACCCTGACAATGAGCAGTTCTTC.

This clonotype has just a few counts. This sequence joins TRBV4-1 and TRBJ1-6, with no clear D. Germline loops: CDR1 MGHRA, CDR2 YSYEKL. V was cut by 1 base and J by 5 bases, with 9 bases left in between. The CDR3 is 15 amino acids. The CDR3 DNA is TGCGCCAGCAGCCAAGGCCTACGGGATAATTCACCCCTCCACTTT. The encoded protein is CASSQGLRDNSPLHF.

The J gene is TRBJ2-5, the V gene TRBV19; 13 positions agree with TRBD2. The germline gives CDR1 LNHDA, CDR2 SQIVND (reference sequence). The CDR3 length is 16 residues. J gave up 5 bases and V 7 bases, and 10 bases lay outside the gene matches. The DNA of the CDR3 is TGTGCCAGTAATGGACTAGCGGGAGCTCCCCAGGAGACCCAGTACTTC. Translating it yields CASNGLAGAPQETQYF.

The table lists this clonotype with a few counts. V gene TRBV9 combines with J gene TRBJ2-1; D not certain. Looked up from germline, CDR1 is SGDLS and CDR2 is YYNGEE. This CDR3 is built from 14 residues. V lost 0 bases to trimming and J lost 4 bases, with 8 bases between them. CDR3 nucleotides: TGTGCCAGCAGCGTAGCTCTACCGTACAATGAGCAGTTCTTC. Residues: CASSVALPYNEQFF.

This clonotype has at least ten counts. The CDR3 DNA follows: TGTGCCAGCAGGAATACAGGGGATACTGAAGCTTTCTTT. Translating it yields CASRNTGDTEAFF. The rearrangement uses TRBV2 and TRBJ1-1, with TRBD1 matching 7 bases. The CDR3 spans 13 residues. V lost 6 bases, J lost 5 bases, and 6 bases stayed unmatched. Germline V gene lookup returns CDR1 SNHLY and CDR2 FYNNEI.

The CDR3 is CATSRDPLHGTGTVNTEAFF. The CDR3 DNA is TGTGCCACCAGCAGAGACCCCCTCCACGGGACAGGGACAGTGAACACTGAAGCTTTCTTT. J is TRBJ1-1 and V is TRBV15, with 9 bases lining up with TRBD1. Germline V gene sequence: CDR1 LNHNV, CDR2 YYDKDF (reference sequence). V was pared by 0 bases and J by 0 bases, with 14 bases of the junction left unmatched. The CDR3 sequence is 20 residues long.

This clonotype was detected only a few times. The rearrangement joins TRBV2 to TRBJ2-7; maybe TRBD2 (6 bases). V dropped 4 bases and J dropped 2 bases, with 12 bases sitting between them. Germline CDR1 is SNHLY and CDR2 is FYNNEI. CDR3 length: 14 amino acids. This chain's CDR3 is CASSASLAPYEQYF. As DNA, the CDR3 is TGTGCCAGCAGTGCGTCACTAGCCCCCTACGAGCAGTACTTC.

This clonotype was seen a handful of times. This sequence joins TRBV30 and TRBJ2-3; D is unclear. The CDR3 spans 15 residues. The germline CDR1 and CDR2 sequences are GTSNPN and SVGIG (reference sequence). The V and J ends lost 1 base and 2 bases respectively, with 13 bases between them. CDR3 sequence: CAWSASSRLTDTQYF. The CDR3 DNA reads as TGTGCCTGGAGTGCCTCCAGCAGACTCACAGATACGCAGTATTTT.

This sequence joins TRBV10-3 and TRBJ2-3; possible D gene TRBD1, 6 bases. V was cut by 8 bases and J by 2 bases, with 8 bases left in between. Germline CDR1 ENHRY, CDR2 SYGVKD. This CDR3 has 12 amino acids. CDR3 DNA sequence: TGTGCCATCGGGGACAACACAGATACGCAGTATTTT. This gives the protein CAIGDNTDTQYF.

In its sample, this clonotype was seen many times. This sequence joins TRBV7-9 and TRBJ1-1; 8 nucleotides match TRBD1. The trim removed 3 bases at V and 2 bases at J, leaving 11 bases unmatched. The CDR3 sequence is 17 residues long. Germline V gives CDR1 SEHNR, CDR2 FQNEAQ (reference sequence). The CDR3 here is CASSFVRKQGVNTEAFF. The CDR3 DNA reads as TGTGCCAGCAGCTTCGTAAGAAAACAGGGGGTAAACACTGAAGCTTTCTTT.

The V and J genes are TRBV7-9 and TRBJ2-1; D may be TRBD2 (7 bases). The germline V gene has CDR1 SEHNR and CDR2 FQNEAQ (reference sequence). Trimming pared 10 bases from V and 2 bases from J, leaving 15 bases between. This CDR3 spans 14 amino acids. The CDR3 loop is CAIGGGKTYNEQFF. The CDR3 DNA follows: TGTGCCATAGGGGGGGGAAAGACCTACAATGAGCAGTTCTTC.

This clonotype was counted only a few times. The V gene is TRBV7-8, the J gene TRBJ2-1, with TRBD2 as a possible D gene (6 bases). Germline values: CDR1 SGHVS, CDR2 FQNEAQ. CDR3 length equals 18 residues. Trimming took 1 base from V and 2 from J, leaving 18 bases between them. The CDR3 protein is CASSLVLGGGVAYNEQFF. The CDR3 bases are TGTGCCAGCAGCTTAGTGCTTGGCGGAGGGGTTGCCTACAATGAGCAGTTCTTC.

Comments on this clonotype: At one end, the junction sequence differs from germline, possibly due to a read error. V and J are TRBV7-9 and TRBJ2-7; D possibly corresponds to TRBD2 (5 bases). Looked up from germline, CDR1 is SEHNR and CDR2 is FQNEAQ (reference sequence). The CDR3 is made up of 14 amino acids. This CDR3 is CASGLEGLTGEQYF. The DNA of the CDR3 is TGTGCCAGCGGCTTAGAAGGTTTGACGGGGGAGCAGTACTTC.

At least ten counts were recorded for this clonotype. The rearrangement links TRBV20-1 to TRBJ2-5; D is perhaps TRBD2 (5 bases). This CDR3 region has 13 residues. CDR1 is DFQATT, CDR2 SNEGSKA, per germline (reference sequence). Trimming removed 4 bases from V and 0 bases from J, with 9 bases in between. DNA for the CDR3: TGCAGTGCTATCGGGATCAACCAAGAGACCCAGTACTTC. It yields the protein CSAIGINQETQYF.

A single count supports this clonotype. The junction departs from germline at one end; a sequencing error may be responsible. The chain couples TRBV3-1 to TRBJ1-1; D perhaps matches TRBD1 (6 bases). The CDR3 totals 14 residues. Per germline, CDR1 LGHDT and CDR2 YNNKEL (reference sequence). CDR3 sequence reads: CTSSTRGGDTEAFF. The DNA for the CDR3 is TGTACCAGCAGCACTAGGGGGGGAGACACTGAAGCTTTCTTT.

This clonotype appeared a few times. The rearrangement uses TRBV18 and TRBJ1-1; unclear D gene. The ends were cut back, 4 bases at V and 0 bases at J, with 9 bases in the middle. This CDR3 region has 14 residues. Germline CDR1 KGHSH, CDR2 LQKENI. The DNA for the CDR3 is TGTGCCAGCTCACGTGGAGTAATGAACACTGAAGCTTTCTTT. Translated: CASSRGVMNTEAFF.

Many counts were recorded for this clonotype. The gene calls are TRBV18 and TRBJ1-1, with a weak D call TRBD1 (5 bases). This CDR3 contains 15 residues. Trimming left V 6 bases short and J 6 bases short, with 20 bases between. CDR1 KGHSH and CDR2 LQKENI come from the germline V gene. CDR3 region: CASSLRGEVGAEAFF. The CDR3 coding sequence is TGTGCCAGCTCCCTTCGGGGGGAGGTAGGCGCTGAAGCTTTCTTT.

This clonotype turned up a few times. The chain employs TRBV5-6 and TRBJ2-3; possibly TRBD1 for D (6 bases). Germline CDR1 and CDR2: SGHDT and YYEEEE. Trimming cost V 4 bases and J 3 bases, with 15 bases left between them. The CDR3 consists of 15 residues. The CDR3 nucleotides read TGTGCCAGCAGCCAGGGGTGGGGGAAAACAGATACGCAGTATTTT. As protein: CASSQGWGKTDTQYF.

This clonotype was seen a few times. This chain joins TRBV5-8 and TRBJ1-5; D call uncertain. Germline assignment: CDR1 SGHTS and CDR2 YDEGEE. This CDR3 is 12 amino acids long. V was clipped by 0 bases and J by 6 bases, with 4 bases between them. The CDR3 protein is CASSLAGQPQHF. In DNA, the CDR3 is TGTGCCAGCAGCTTGGCCGGTCAGCCCCAGCATTTT.

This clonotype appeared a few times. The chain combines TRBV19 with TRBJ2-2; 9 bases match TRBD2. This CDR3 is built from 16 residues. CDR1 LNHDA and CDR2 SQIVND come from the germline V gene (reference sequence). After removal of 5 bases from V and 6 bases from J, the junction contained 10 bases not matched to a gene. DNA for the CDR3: TGTGCCAGTAGTCCCGGTAGCGGGAGTATGGCCGGGGAGCTGTTTTTT. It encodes CASSPGSGSMAGELFF.

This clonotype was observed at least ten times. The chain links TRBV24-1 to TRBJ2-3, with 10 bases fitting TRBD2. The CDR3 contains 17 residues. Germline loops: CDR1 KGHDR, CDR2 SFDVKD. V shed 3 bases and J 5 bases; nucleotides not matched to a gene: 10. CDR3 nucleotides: TGTGCCACCAGTGATGGAGCGGGAGGGCCCCAGGGAGATACGCAGTATTTT. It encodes CATSDGAGGPQGDTQYF.

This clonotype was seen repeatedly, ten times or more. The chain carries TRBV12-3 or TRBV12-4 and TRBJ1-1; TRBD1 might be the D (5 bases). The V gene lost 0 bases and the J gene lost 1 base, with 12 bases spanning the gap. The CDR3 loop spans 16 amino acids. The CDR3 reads CASSLARGGSNTEAFF. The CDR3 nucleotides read TGTGCCAGCAGTTTAGCAAGGGGAGGATCGAACACTGAAGCTTTCTTT.

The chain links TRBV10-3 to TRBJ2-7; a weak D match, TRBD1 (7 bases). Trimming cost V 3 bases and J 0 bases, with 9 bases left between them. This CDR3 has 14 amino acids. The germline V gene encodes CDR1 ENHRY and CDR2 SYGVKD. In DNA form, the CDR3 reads TGTGCCATCAGTGACAGGGGGGACTCCTACGAGCAGTACTTC. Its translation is CAISDRGDSYEQYF.

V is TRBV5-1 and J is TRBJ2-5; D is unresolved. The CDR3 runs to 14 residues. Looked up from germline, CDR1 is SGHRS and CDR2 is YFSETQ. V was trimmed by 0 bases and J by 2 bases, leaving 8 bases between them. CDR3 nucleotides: TGCGCCAGCAGCTTGGGAAGAGAGCAAGAGACCCAGTACTTC. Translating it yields CASSLGREQETQYF.

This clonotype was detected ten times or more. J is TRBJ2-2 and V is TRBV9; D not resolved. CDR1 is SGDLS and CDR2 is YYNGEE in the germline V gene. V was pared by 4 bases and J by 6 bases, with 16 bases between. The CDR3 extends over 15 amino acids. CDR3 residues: CASSMASDGAGELFF. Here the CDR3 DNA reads TGTGCCAGCAGCATGGCGTCGGATGGGGCCGGGGAGCTGTTTTTT.

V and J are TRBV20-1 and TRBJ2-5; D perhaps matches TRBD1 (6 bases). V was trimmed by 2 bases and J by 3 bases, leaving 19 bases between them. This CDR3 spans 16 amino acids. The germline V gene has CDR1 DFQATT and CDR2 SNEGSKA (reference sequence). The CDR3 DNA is TGCAGTGCTAGACACGGGGCCGGGACACAAGAAGAGACCCAGTACTTC. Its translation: CSARHGAGTQEETQYF.

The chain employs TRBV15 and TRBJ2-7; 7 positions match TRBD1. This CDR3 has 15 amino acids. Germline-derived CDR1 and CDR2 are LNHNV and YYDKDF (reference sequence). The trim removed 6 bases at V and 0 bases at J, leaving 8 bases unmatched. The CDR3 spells CATSPDRASSYEQYF. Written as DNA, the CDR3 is TGTGCCACCAGTCCCGACAGGGCTAGCTCCTACGAGCAGTACTTC.

For the CDR3, the DNA is TGTGCCAGCAGCTTAGGAGGTGGGACAGGCCTCTACTTC. Its translation: CASSLGGGTGLYF. The genes are TRBV7-9 and TRBJ2-7; TRBD1 agrees at 8 bases. From germline, CDR1 is SEHNR and CDR2 FQNEAQ (reference sequence). This CDR3 spans 13 amino acids. Trimming took 1 base from V and 13 from J; bases not matched to a gene: 9.

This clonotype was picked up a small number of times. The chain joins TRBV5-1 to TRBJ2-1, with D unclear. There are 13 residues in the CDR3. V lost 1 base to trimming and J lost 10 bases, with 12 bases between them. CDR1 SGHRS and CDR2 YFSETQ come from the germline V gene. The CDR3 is CASSLTAEAEQFF. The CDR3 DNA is TGCGCCAGCAGCTTGACGGCCGAGGCCGAGCAGTTCTTC.